This is a list of T cell receptor beta chains from one sample in a study of Ad26.COV2.S vaccination and SARS-CoV-2 variants. Assay used: immunoSEQ multiplex PCR; TCRdb lists only in-frame clones, some missing. The sample shows approximately 300,000 clones, about 82% of them seen only once. The source material was peripheral blood, sampled in a trial of Ad26.COV2.S vaccine versus placebo. Receptor source: a person between 18 and 65 years old who received the Ad26.COV2.S COVID-19 vaccine or a placebo. Each CDR3 is given with its conserved first and last residue. Each record gives: D gene, clone size, V gene, J gene, CDR3 length, CDR3 DNA, CDR3 protein. D genes are given only for firm matches. The size field is filled for only some rows; it gives once, few, many or a size class.

NA	NA	TRBV6-5	TRBJ1-2	13	TGTGCCAGCAGTTACGGGGGGCCATATGGCTACACCTTC	CASSYGGPYGYTF
NA	NA	TRBV19	TRBJ2-2	14	TGTGCCAGTAGTCTAACAGGGAACACCGGGGAGCTGTTTTTT	CASSLTGNTGELFF
NA	NA	TRBV5-1	TRBJ1-5	16	TGCGCCAGCAGCCTCTCGGGTTTGGGTAGCAATCAGCCCCAGCATTTT	CASSLSGLGSNQPQHF
NA	NA	TRBV7-8	TRBJ1-6	14	TGTGCCACTAGGGGGGTTTCGTATAATTCACCCCTCCACTTT	CATRGVSYNSPLHF
TRBD1	NA	TRBV19	TRBJ2-5	15	TGTGCCAGTAGTATTGCAGGGACAGGGGAAGAGACCCAGTACTTC	CASSIAGTGEETQYF
NA	NA	TRBV5-4	TRBJ2-7	15	TGTGCCAGCAGCTTGGGACGTAGCGGCTCCTACGAGCAGTACTTC	CASSLGRSGSYEQYF
TRBD1	NA	TRBV5-4	TRBJ2-1	14	TGTGCCAACAGCCAAGGGGGCACCTACAATGAGCAGTTCTTC	CANSQGGTYNEQFF
NA	NA	TRBV3-1/TRBV3-2	TRBJ2-3	16	TGTGCCAGCAGCCAAGGATTGGTAGAAAACACAGATACGCAGTATTTT	CASSQGLVENTDTQYF
NA	NA	TRBV2	TRBJ1-4	18	TGTGCCAGCAGTGAAGCGGGCGGATGGGCGTCTACTAATGAAAAACTGTTTTTT	CASSEAGGWASTNEKLFF
NA	NA	TRBV7-3	TRBJ1-1	14	TGTGCCAGCAGCTTAACAGGACAGAACACTGAAGCTTTCTTT	CASSLTGQNTEAFF
NA	few	TRBV29-1	TRBJ2-2	12	TGCAGCGTTGAACAGGCCACCGGGGAGCTGTTTTTT	CSVEQATGELFF
NA	NA	TRBV21-1	TRBJ2-3	24	TGTGCCAGCAGCAAATATAAGGGGTTCCTAGTAAGAAGGAGGGGCAGAATTTGCACAGATACGCAGTATTTT	CASSKYKGFLVRRRGRICTDTQYF